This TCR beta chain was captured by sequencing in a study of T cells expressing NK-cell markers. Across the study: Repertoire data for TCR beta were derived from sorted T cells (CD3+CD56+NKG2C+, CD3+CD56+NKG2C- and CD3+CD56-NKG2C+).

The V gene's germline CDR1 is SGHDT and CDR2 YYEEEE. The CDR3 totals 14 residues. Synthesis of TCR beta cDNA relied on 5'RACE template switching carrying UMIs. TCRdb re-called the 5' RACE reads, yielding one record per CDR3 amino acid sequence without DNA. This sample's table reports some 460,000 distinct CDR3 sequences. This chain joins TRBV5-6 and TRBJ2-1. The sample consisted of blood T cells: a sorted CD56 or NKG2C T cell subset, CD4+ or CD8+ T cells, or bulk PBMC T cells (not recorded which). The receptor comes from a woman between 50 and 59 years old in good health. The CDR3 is CASSFPSSYNEQFF.